The 5 T cell receptor beta chains below were found in one sample sequenced in a study of neurological immune-mediated disorders. Each CDR3 protein gets one entry after TCRdb re-called the 5' RACE reads with MiXCR. The table lists around 47,000 distinct CDR3 sequences, roughly 13% of them singletons. The specimen sequenced was PBMCs. The source of these receptors is a female donor in good health.

This clonotype was seen a few times. The CDR3 DNA reads as TGTGCCAGCAGCGCCGTGACAGGCAACTCTGGAAACACCATATATTTT. As protein: CASSAVTGNSGNTIYF. This sequence joins TRBV5-5 and TRBJ1-3, with D maybe TRBD1 (6 bases). With 4 bases removed from V and 0 bases from J, the gap between germline ends came to 14 bases. Germline values: CDR1 SGHKS, CDR2 YYEKEE (reference sequence). This CDR3 spans 16 amino acids.

This clonotype was recorded at least ten times. The chain recombines TRBV6-2 or TRBV6-3 with TRBJ1-2; TRBD1 might be the D (5 bases). This CDR3 has 14 residues. Germline CDR1 MNHEY, CDR2 SVGEGT. The ends were cut back, 7 bases at V and 4 bases at J, with 16 bases in the middle. CDR3 in amino acids: CASMSPGRSYGYTF. The CDR3 nucleotides read TGTGCCAGCATGTCCCCGGGACGGAGCTATGGCTACACCTTC.

This clonotype was seen at least ten times. The chain joins TRBV12-3 or TRBV12-4 to TRBJ2-1; 7 positions match TRBD1. V was pared by 4 bases and J by 4 bases, with 7 bases of the junction left unmatched. The CDR3 contains 15 residues. The CDR3 nucleotides read TGTGCCAGCAGTTCCCAAACGACAGGGTACAATGAGCAGTTCTTC. This sequence encodes CASSSQTTGYNEQFF.

This clonotype was recorded at least ten times. The gene calls are TRBV5-4 and TRBJ2-3; TRBD2 agrees at 7 bases. Germline V gene lookup returns CDR1 SGHNT and CDR2 YYREEE (reference sequence). The CDR3 is 18 residues long. Trimming cost V 4 bases and J 0 bases; bases outside gene matches: 14. The CDR3 region is CASSPGGRTQISTDTQYF. CDR3 sequence (DNA): TGTGCCAGCAGCCCCGGGGGGAGGACCCAAATCAGCACAGATACGCAGTATTTT.

Ten or more counts support this clonotype. The chain couples TRBV6-5 to TRBJ2-5, with D perhaps TRBD1 (5 bases). The V gene's germline CDR1 is MNHEY and CDR2 SVGAGI. Trimming took 5 bases from V and 5 from J, leaving 12 bases between them. The CDR3 has 13 residues. CDR3 sequence: CASSRYRQETQYF. The CDR3 coding sequence is TGTGCCAGCAGTCGGTACAGGCAGGAGACCCAGTACTTC.